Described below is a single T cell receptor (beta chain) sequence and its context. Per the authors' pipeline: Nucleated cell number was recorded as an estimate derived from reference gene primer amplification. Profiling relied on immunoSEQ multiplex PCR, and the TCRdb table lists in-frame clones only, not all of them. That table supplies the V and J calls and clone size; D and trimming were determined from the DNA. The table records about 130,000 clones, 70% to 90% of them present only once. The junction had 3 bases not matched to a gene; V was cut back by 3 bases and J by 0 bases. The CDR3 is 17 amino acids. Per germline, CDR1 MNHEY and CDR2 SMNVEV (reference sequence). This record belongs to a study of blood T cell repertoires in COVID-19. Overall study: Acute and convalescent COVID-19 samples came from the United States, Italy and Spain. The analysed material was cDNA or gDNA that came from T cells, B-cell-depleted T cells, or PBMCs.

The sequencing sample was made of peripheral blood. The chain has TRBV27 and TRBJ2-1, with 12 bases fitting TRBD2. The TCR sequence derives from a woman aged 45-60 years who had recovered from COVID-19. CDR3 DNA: TGTGCCAGCAGTTTTCGACTAGCGGGGGCCTCCTACAATGAGCAGTTCTTC. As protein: CASSFRLAGASYNEQFF.